The T cell receptor beta chain described here comes from a study of blood T cells in healthy people across ages. CDR3 length equals 15 residues. The germline gives CDR1 KGHSH, CDR2 LQKENI. V was pared by 5 bases and J by 0 bases, with 14 bases between. A second about 7 to 11 cycle PCR used barcoded and J-beta primers. Sequencing of every sample gave 2.5 million or more CDR3-containing paired-end reads. TCRdb itself ran the 5' RACE reads through MiXCR, one entry per CDR3 protein. The sample holds about 1.6 million distinct CDR3 sequences; roughly 32% are singletons and the top ten take over 9%. Input material: blood. This chain uses TRBV18 with TRBJ2-7; D unclear. The origin of this receptor is a woman under 40 in good health. CDR3: CASSTEGSLSYEQYF. DNA for the CDR3: TGTGCCAGCTCAACGGAAGGTTCACTCTCCTACGAGCAGTACTTC.